The entry below describes one T cell receptor (beta chain). The antigen remains undetermined. Every sample gave at least 5.5 micrograms of total RNA when it was extracted. This specimen comes from a study of blood T cells in healthy people across ages. Looking at the study overall: There was about one barcoded beta molecule captured by template switching per two T cells.

The study, taken as a whole, reports: Long-lived donors exceeded aged donors in naive CD4+ cells and diversity.

The use of a sample-barcoded 5' primer and a J-beta primer mix characterized a second PCR of roughly 7 to 11 cycles. Every cDNA molecule carried a tag from a template-switch adaptor bearing 12 random nucleotides. TCRdb processed the 5' RACE reads anew with MiXCR; each CDR3 protein has one entry. The sample shows roughly 1,700,000 distinct CDR3 sequences, 28% of them seen only once. This CDR3 spans 16 amino acids. In germline, CDR1 is GTSNPN, CDR2 SVGIG (reference sequence). The TCR comes from a woman in her 30s in good health. The chain combines TRBV30 with TRBJ2-4; D is ambiguous. The tail of the sequence fits TRBJ2-5 better, so the J call may be wrong. Material for sequencing was blood. CDR3 region: CAWSVFGVRLRETQYF. The CDR3 DNA follows: TGTGCCTGGAGTGTATTCGGAGTCAGACTCCGAGAGACCCAGTACTTC.